The subject of this entry is one T cell receptor (beta chain). As yet, its antigen is unknown. Trimming took 3 bases from V and 0 from J, leaving 18 bases between them. The CDR3 runs 19 residues. The entry originates in a study of T cell responses to AZD1222 COVID-19 vaccine. Only in-frame clones appear in the TCRdb table, and some are missing; sequencing was by immunoSEQ multiplex PCR. The sample is made up of about 140,000 clones, and the top ten hold roughly 2% of it. Overall study findings and caveats: The donor cohort was predominantly white British with a female majority, and clonal diversity may have been underestimated. Recipients of AZD1222 seropositive at baseline numbered only 6 or 7.

The specimen sequenced was peripheral blood. This clonotype originated in an adult in good health. This rearrangement joins TRBV23-1 to TRBJ1-6, with D possibly matching TRBD1 (6 bases). TRBV23-1 is treated as an ORF (open reading frame) with a function not yet certain. CDR3 nucleotides: TGCGCCAGCAGTCATTCGGACAGTCAGACAAGCTCCTATAATTCACCCCTCCACTTT. Protein product: CASSHSDSQTSSYNSPLHF.